The rows below give T cell receptor beta chains drawn from one sample of a study of blood T cell repertoires in COVID-19. Method: immunoSEQ multiplex PCR; TCRdb's copy keeps in-frame clones and lacks some. Of approximately 90,000 clones in the sample, roughly 84% were seen once. The sequencing input was peripheral blood. The source is a woman older than 75 with acute or convalescent COVID-19. Each CDR3 is given with its conserved first and last residue. A D gene is named only where the DNA matches it firmly. The listing skips clone size in some rows; elsewhere it reads once, few, many or a size class.

j_call v_call d_call clone_size cdr3_length cdr3_nt cdr3_aa
TRBJ2-2 TRBV3-1/TRBV3-2 - - 15 TGTGCCAGCAGCCATCCCCAGGGGGGTACCGGGGAGCTGTTTTTT CASSHPQGGTGELFF
TRBJ1-5 TRBV2 TRBD1 - 15 TGTGCCAGCAGTTTGTCCGACAGGGGCAATCAGCCCCAGCATTTT CASSLSDRGNQPQHF
TRBJ2-2 TRBV7-8 - - 15 TGTGCCAGCCGAGGGTGGGGGGAGAACACCGGGGAGCTGTTTTTT CASRGWGENTGELFF
TRBJ2-3 TRBV27 TRBD1 once 17 TGTGCCAGCAGCCGCCGCGCCACAGGGGTCCGCACAGATACGCAGTATTTT CASSRRATGVRTDTQYF
TRBJ1-4 TRBV18 - once 14 TGTGCCAGCTCACCAGGGACATTGCGGGAAAAACTGTTTTTT CASSPGTLREKLFF
TRBJ1-4 TRBV10-1 - - 12 TGCGCCAGCACTGAAGGACAGGAAAAACTGTTTTTT CASTEGQEKLFF
TRBJ1-2 TRBV9 - - 16 TGTGCCAGCAGCGTAGGCTCAGGGTCTGGGAACTATGGCTACACCTTC CASSVGSGSGNYGYTF
TRBJ1-1 TRBV7-9 - - 14 TGTGCCAGCAGCTTAGCCGGACAGAACACTGAAGCTTTCTTT CASSLAGQNTEAFF
TRBJ1-1 TRBV19 - - 15 TGTGCCACTAGCCGGCGGGGGGGCACGAACACTGAAGCTTTCTTT CATSRRGGTNTEAFF
TRBJ2-5 TRBV18 TRBD1 - 14 TGTGCCAGCTCATCTCGACAGGGCCTGGAGACCCAGTACTTC CASSSRQGLETQYF
TRBJ2-7 TRBV7-2 TRBD1 - 15 TGTGCCAGCAGCTACGCCGGGACAGGGGCCTACGAGCAGTACTTC CASSYAGTGAYEQYF
TRBJ1-4 TRBV24-1 - once 15 TGTGCCACCATGACCTTGGACAGCTATAATGAAAAACTGTTTTTT CATMTLDSYNEKLFF
TRBJ1-5 TRBV12-5 - once 17 TGTGCTAGTGGTTTGCTCCCGGACACGGTTAGCAATCAGCCCCAGCATTTT CASGLLPDTVSNQPQHF
TRBJ2-1 TRBV3-1/TRBV3-2 - - 11 TGTGCCAGCAGCAAAAGCCATGAGCAGTTCTTC CASSKSHEQFF
TRBJ1-4 TRBV11-2 - - 13 TGTGCCAGCAGCTTACGGGGTAATGAAAAACTGTTTTTT CASSLRGNEKLFF
TRBJ1-5 TRBV10-3 - - 12 TGTGCCATCAGTGAGGGAGGTGGGGCCCAGCATTTT CAISEGGGAQHF
TRBJ1-5 TRBV18 - - 13 TGTGCCAGCTCACCAGCGGAGAATCAGCCCCAGCATTTT CASSPAENQPQHF
TRBJ2-2 TRBV14 TRBD1 - 15 TGTGCCAGCAGCCAAGTACAGGGGTACACCGGGGAGCTGTTTTTT CASSQVQGYTGELFF
TRBJ1-1 TRBV6-1 - - 15 TGTGCCAGCACCGAGGCTAGGACAGCGAACACTGAAGCTTTCTTT CASTEARTANTEAFF
TRBJ2-2 TRBV19 TRBD1 - 16 TGTGCCAGTAGTATACAAGACAGGGTTCACACCGGGGAGCTGTTTTTT CASSIQDRVHTGELFF
TRBJ1-1 TRBV30 - - 13 TGTGCCTCAGAGGCCCCCCTGGGCACTGAAGCTTTCTTT CASEAPLGTEAFF